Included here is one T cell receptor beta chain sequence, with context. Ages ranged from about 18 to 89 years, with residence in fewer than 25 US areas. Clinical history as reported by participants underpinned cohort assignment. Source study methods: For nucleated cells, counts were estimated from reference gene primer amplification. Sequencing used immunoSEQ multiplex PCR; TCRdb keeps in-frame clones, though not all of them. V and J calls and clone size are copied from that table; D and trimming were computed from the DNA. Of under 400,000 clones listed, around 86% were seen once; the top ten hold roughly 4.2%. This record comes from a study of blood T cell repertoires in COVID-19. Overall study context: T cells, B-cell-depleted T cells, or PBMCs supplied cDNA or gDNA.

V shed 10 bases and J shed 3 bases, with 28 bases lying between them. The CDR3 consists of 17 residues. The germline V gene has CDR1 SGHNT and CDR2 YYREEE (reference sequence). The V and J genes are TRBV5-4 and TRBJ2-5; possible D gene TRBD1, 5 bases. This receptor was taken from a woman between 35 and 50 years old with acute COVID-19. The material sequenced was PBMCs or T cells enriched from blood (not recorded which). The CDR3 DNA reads TGTGCCGGACGACCTCCCCCAGCAGGGTATAGAAAAGAGACCCAGTACTTC. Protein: CAGRPPPAGYRKETQYF. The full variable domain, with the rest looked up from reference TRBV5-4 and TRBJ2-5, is ETGVTQSPTHLIKTRGQQVTLRCSSQSGHNTVSWYQQALGQGPQFIFQYYREEENGRGNFPPRFSGLQFPNYSSELNVNALELDDSALYLCAGRPPPAGYRKETQYFGPGTRLLVL.